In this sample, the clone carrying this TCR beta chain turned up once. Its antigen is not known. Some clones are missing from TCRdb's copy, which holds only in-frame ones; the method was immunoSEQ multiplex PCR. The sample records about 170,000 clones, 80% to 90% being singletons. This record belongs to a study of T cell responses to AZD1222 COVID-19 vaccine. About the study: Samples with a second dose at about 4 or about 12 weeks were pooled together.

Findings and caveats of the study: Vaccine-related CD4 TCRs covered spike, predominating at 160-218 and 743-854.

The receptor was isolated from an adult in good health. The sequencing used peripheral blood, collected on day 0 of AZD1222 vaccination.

The CDR3 spells CASSFRNREGETQYF. CDR3 sequence (DNA): TGTGCCAGCAGTTTTCGGAACAGGGAAGGGGAGACCCAGTACTTC. The chain joins TRBV27 to TRBJ2-5; weak D call: TRBD1 (6 bases). CDR3 length: 15 residues. Germline lookup yields CDR1 MNHEY and CDR2 SMNVEV (reference sequence). V dropped 3 bases and J dropped 5 bases, with 16 bases sitting between them.